The next 25 T cell receptor beta chains were all read from a single sample in a study of blood T cell repertoires in COVID-19. The table came from immunoSEQ multiplex PCR; TCRdb's copy has only in-frame clones and leaves some out. The profile covers 150,000 or so clones, with 80% to 90% appearing a single time and 13% taken by the ten largest. Sequencing was performed on peripheral blood. The source is a man between 18 and 29 years old with COVID-19, enrolled during active disease.

The rearrangement uses TRBV7-8 and TRBJ2-7; D is perhaps TRBD1 (6 bases). V was clipped by 5 bases and J by 3 bases, with 14 bases between them. The CDR3 length is 14 residues. Germline V gene lookup returns CDR1 SGHVS and CDR2 FQNEAQ. The CDR3 sequence: CASSPGAGDYEQYF. The CDR3 DNA is TGTGCCAGCAGCCCCGGGGCAGGGGACTACGAGCAGTACTTC. Looking up the rest from reference TRBV7-8 and TRBJ2-7 gives the full variable domain: GAGVSQSPRYKVAKRGQDVALRCDPISGHVSLFWYQQALGQGPEFLTYFQNEAQLDKSGLPSDRFFAERPEGSVSTLKIQRTQQEDSAVYLCASSPGAGDYEQYFGPGTRLTVT.

The rearrangement joins TRBV12-5 to TRBJ2-1, with D possibly TRBD2 on 6 matching bases. Germline CDR1 reads LGHNT; CDR2 reads FRNRAP. The CDR3 extends over 18 amino acids. V lost 0 bases, J lost 0 bases, and 15 bases lay in between. CDR3 residues: CASGLVLGDSSSYNEQFF. DNA of the CDR3: TGTGCTAGTGGTTTGGTACTGGGGGACTCCAGCTCCTACAATGAGCAGTTCTTC.

The chain employs TRBV12-2 and TRBJ1-6; the table's D gene call, TRBD1, was not cross checked with the DNA. TRBV12-2 is assigned pseudogene status. The CDR3 is 17 amino acids. The CDR3 bases are TGTGCAAGTCGCTTAGTTTCAGGGGCCATGACTGGGTCACCCCTCCACTTT. Its translation: CASRLVSGAMTGSPLHF.

The chain links TRBV24-1 to TRBJ2-3; no clear D gene. The V end lost 5 bases, the J end lost 6 bases, and 5 bases lay between the germline ends. The CDR3 sequence is 11 residues long. Germline V gene lookup returns CDR1 KGHDR and CDR2 SFDVKD. The DNA of the CDR3 is TGTGCCACCAGTGGAGGCGATACGCAGTATTTT. It specifies CATSGGDTQYF.

The gene calls are TRBV7-2 and TRBJ2-3; 9 bases map to TRBD1. Trimming at V came to 2 bases and at J to 7 bases, leaving 4 bases not matched to a gene. Germline loops: CDR1 SGHTA, CDR2 FQGNSA. This CDR3 comprises 14 residues. This chain's CDR3 is CASSLRTGEHTQYF. Here the CDR3 DNA reads TGTGCCAGCAGCTTACGGACAGGGGAACATACGCAGTATTTT.

The chain combines TRBV15 with TRBJ1-2; no firm D call. CDR3 length: 15 amino acids. CDR1 is LNHNV, CDR2 YYDKDF, per germline (reference sequence). V lost 0 bases, J lost 2 bases, and 10 bases lay in between. CDR3 region: CATSRDSTANYGYTF. CDR3 nucleotides: TGTGCCACCAGCAGAGATTCCACAGCCAACTATGGCTACACCTTC.

The chain joins TRBV7-9 to TRBJ2-2; weak D call: TRBD2 (5 bases). Between the trimmed V and J ends, which lost 1 base and 6 bases, there was a span of 9 bases. CDR1 and CDR2 (germline): SEHNR, FQNEAQ (reference sequence). This CDR3 region has 14 residues. DNA of the CDR3: TGTGCCAGCAGCTTAGTACTAGGCTCCGGGGAGCTGTTTTTT. Its translation is CASSLVLGSGELFF.

The chain links TRBV27 to TRBJ2-1; D perhaps matches TRBD2 (6 bases). V was clipped by 0 bases and J by 5 bases, with 14 bases between them. The CDR3 length is 16 residues. Germline-derived CDR1 and CDR2 are MNHEY and SMNVEV (reference sequence). The CDR3 sequence is CASSLSTGDLHNEQFF. The CDR3 coding sequence is TGTGCCAGCAGTTTATCTACGGGAGACCTCCACAATGAGCAGTTCTTC.

The V gene is TRBV28, the J gene TRBJ2-1, with a weak D call TRBD2 (5 bases). The germline V gene has CDR1 MDHEN and CDR2 SYDVKM. Trimming removed 4 bases at V and 0 bases at J, with 10 bases between. This CDR3 has 15 amino acids. The CDR3: CASSYGEGSYNEQFF. Here the CDR3 DNA reads TGTGCCAGCAGTTACGGAGAGGGCTCCTACAATGAGCAGTTCTTC.

A few counts support this clone. The rearrangement links TRBV4-3 to TRBJ2-1, with D unresolved. V was cut by 1 base and J by 1 base, with 14 bases left in between. This CDR3 spans 17 amino acids. Germline V gene data show CDR1 as LGHNA and CDR2 as YSLEER. CDR3 loop: CASSQVYGAGSYNEQFF. The CDR3 DNA reads TGCGCCAGCAGCCAAGTTTATGGAGCTGGGTCCTACAATGAGCAGTTCTTC.

The V and J genes are TRBV20-1 and TRBJ2-7; 10 bases align to TRBD2. CDR1 is DFQATT and CDR2 is SNEGSKA in the germline V gene (reference sequence). The CDR3 is 14 amino acids. V shed 3 bases, J shed 5 bases, and the junction held 7 bases outside the gene matches. CDR3 sequence reads: CSASVLAGVHEQYF. CDR3 nucleotides: TGCAGTGCTAGTGTGCTAGCGGGAGTCCACGAGCAGTACTTC.

The chain combines TRBV12-2 with TRBJ1-4; the table names TRBD1, a call not compared with the DNA. TRBV12-2 is a recognized pseudogene. The CDR3 totals 18 residues. The CDR3 region is CASRRIRDRGRTNEKLFF. CDR3 DNA sequence: TGTGCAAGTCGCCGCATCCGGGACAGAGGGAGAACTAATGAAAAACTGTTTTTT.

The chain recombines TRBV10-1 with TRBJ2-1; 10 bases match TRBD2. V shed 6 bases, J shed 9 bases, and the junction held 8 bases outside the gene matches. The V gene's germline CDR1 is WNHNN and CDR2 SYGVQD (reference sequence). CDR3 length: 14 residues. The CDR3 is CASSDGTSVGEQFF. CDR3 sequence (DNA): TGCGCCAGCAGCGATGGGACTAGCGTCGGTGAGCAGTTCTTC.

This chain links TRBV9 with TRBJ2-7; the match to TRBD2 covers 8 bases. This CDR3 comprises 16 residues. Per germline, CDR1 SGDLS and CDR2 YYNGEE. The junction had 12 bases not matched to a gene; V was cut back by 3 bases and J by 4 bases. In DNA, the CDR3 is TGTGCCAGCAGCGGCGCCGAAACTAGCGGAGATTACGAGCAGTACTTC. Amino acid sequence: CASSGAETSGDYEQYF.

CDR3 sequence (DNA): TGTGCCAGCAGCTCCGGACTAGCGGAAGAGACCCAGTACTTC. Protein sequence: CASSSGLAEETQYF. The chain recombines TRBV6-5 with TRBJ2-5, with 10 bases that match TRBD2. The CDR3 runs to 14 residues. The V segment lost 6 bases and the J segment 3 bases; nucleotides outside the gene matches: 4. Germline CDR1 is MNHEY and CDR2 is SVGAGI.

V and J are TRBV7-3 and TRBJ1-1, with 7 bases aligning to TRBD1. With V trimmed by 5 bases and J by 5 bases, 11 bases remained unmatched. The CDR3 is 15 residues long. Germline V lookup: CDR1 SGHTA, CDR2 FQGTGA. The CDR3 DNA follows: TGTGCCAGCAGCCCCTCAGGGGGATCCTATACTGAAGCTTTCTTT. It is translated as CASSPSGGSYTEAFF. Full variable domain (outside the CDR3, taken from reference TRBV7-3 and TRBJ1-1): GAGVSQTPSNKVTEKGKYVELRCDPISGHTALYWYRQSLGQGPEFLIYFQGTGAADDSGLPNDRFFAVRPEGSVSTLKIQRTERGDSAVYLCASSPSGGSYTEAFFGQGTRLTVV.

The chain combines TRBV11-3 with TRBJ2-3, with D tentatively TRBD1 (6 bases). The germline V and J ends were trimmed by 4 bases and 2 bases, with 13 bases remaining between them. The CDR3 has 15 amino acids. Germline loops: CDR1 SGHNT, CDR2 YENEEA. CDR3 in amino acids: CASSSTGRDTDTQYF. DNA of the CDR3: TGTGCCAGCAGCTCGACAGGCAGAGACACAGATACGCAGTATTTT.

J is TRBJ2-7 and V is TRBV7-9, with 10 positions matching TRBD1. Germline loops: CDR1 SEHNR, CDR2 FQNEAQ (reference sequence). The trim removed 5 bases at V and 3 bases at J, leaving 4 bases unmatched. The length of the CDR3 is 14 residues. The CDR3 sequence is CASSPWTGGYEQYF. Written as DNA, the CDR3 is TGTGCCAGCAGCCCCTGGACAGGGGGCTACGAGCAGTACTTC.

The rearrangement links TRBV5-4 to TRBJ1-2; D may be TRBD1 (6 bases). The CDR3 runs to 14 residues. Germline lookup yields CDR1 SGHNT and CDR2 YYREEE (reference sequence). V was cut by 4 bases and J by 8 bases, with 18 bases left in between. The CDR3 is CASSGDRQVFGYTF. CDR3 nucleotide sequence: TGTGCCAGCAGCGGAGACCGACAGGTCTTCGGCTACACCTTC.

The rearrangement joins TRBV3-1 (or the pseudogene TRBV3-2) to TRBJ1-6; D ambiguous. The CDR3 is 14 amino acids. Trimming pared 8 bases from V and 7 bases from J, leaving 15 bases between. Looked up from germline, CDR1 is LGHDT and CDR2 is YNNKEL (reference sequence). The CDR3 region is CASRLGSLNSPLHF. The CDR3 DNA is TGTGCCAGCCGTTTGGGCAGCCTAAATTCACCCCTCCACTTT.

For the CDR3, the DNA is TGTGCCACCAGTGACCTGGACAGGCCAGATACGTTCTTC. It yields the protein CATSDLDRPDTFF. The chain uses TRBV24-1 and TRBJ2-1, with TRBD1 matching over 7 bases. The CDR3 has 13 amino acids. The germline V gene encodes CDR1 KGHDR and CDR2 SFDVKD. J was trimmed by 15 bases and V by 4 bases; bases with no gene match: 11.

The chain links TRBV19 to TRBJ2-7, with 8 bases aligning to TRBD1. V gave up 3 bases and J gave up 2 bases; unmatched junction bases: 3. The CDR3 length is 14 residues. Per germline, CDR1 LNHDA and CDR2 SQIVND (reference sequence). The CDR3 loop reads CASSIGTGPYEQYF. The CDR3 nucleotides are TGTGCCAGTAGTATTGGGACAGGCCCCTACGAGCAGTACTTC.

The V gene is TRBV14, the J gene TRBJ2-7, with D uncertain. This CDR3 contains 12 residues. With 2 bases removed from V and 6 bases from J, the gap between germline ends came to 8 bases. CDR1 and CDR2 from the germline V gene are SGHDN and FVKESK. The CDR3: CASSQLEVEQYF. The CDR3 nucleotides are TGTGCCAGCAGCCAACTAGAGGTCGAGCAGTACTTC.

This chain connects TRBV28 to TRBJ2-7, with 8 bases lining up with TRBD1. Germline CDR1 MDHEN, CDR2 SYDVKM. With V trimmed by 5 bases and J by 9 bases, 18 bases remained unmatched. The CDR3 extends over 16 amino acids. This chain's CDR3 is CASSLTLGQARSRQYF. In nucleotides, the CDR3 is TGTGCCAGCAGTCTAACCCTGGGACAGGCCCGCTCGAGGCAGTACTTC.

The V and J genes are TRBV12-5 and TRBJ2-2; possible D gene TRBD2, 7 bases. The CDR3 runs 15 residues. The V gene's germline CDR1 is LGHNT and CDR2 FRNRAP. V lost 0 bases, J lost 5 bases, and 10 bases lay in between. CDR3 sequence: CASGLVQGGTGELFF. The DNA of the CDR3 is TGTGCTAGTGGTTTGGTACAGGGAGGGACCGGGGAGCTGTTTTTT.